Listed below are T cell receptor beta chains from one sample, sequenced in a study of T cell responses to AZD1222 COVID-19 vaccine. Using immunoSEQ multiplex PCR, the repertoire was profiled, and TCRdb retains in-frame clones only, with some absent. The repertoire has roughly 120,000 clones, 80% to 85% of them found once; the top ten carry about 9.4%. The sample in question was peripheral blood, obtained on day 0 of AZD1222 vaccination. These receptors were obtained from an adult in good health. CDR3s include the opening cysteine and the closing phenylalanine or tryptophan. The D gene is left open where the match is weak. Clone size is not always given. Where it is, it says once, few, many or a class for expanded clones.

TRBJ2-3 TRBV20-1 . . TGCAGTGCTAGAGTAGATACGCAGTATTTT CSARVDTQYF
TRBJ1-2 TRBV2 . . TGTGCCAGCAGTGAAGGGGGGACATTTGGCTACACCTTC CASSEGGTFGYTF
TRBJ1-4 TRBV19 . . TGTGCCAGTAGTATTGGAGGGGCGCGGAATGAAAAACTGTTTTTT CASSIGGARNEKLFF
TRBJ2-7 TRBV6-2/TRBV6-3 . . TGTGCCAGCAGTTCCAAACCCTCCTACGAGCAGTACTTC CASSSKPSYEQYF
TRBJ2-3 TRBV28 . few TGTGCCAGCAGAGCATACAGGGATCCGCAGTATTTT CASRAYRDPQYF
TRBJ1-1 TRBV5-1 TRBD1 . TGCGCCAGCAGCTGGGAACCAACAGGGGTGGCCACTGAAGCTTTCTTT CASSWEPTGVATEAFF
TRBJ1-3 TRBV28 . . TGTGCCAGCATTGGCTTACAGCCTTCCTCTGGAAACACCATATATTTT CASIGLQPSSGNTIYF
TRBJ1-5 TRBV7-8 . . TGTGCCAGCAGCCCGAAGGATCAGCCCCAGCATTTT CASSPKDQPQHF
TRBJ2-1 TRBV27 TRBD1 once TGTGCTTCTCGCAGGGGGGACAGGGACACGAATCAGTTCTTC CASRRGDRDTNQFF
TRBJ1-2 TRBV7-2 . few TGTGCCAGCAGCTTTAGGGGAGTTTTCGAAGGGGCTGGAGGCTACACCTTC CASSFRGVFEGAGGYTF
TRBJ2-3 TRBV2 . . TGTGCCAGCAGCCTGCGGGGTAGCACAGATACGCAGTATTTT CASSLRGSTDTQYF
TRBJ1-2 TRBV18 . few TGTGCCAGCTCACTGCGCGGCCACTATGGCTACACCTTC CASSLRGHYGYTF
TRBJ2-5 TRBV11-1 TRBD2 . TGTGCCAGCAGTCAAGCGGGGGACGAAGAGACCCAGTACTTC CASSQAGDEETQYF
TRBJ2-1 TRBV7-9 TRBD2 . TGTGCCAGCAGCTTAGAGGGGTCTAGCGGGCGGAGTCACAATGAGCAGTTCTTC CASSLEGSSGRSHNEQFF
TRBJ1-5 TRBV19 . few TGTGCCAGTAGTATAGATCTTGGGGCAGGCCCGAATCAGCCCCAGCATTTT CASSIDLGAGPNQPQHF
TRBJ2-3 TRBV11-1 . . TGTGCCAGCAGCTTAAGTGGGGGCACAGATACGCAGTATTTT CASSLSGGTDTQYF
TRBJ1-2 TRBV29-1 TRBD1 . TGCAGCGTTGAAGAACCGGGACAGGGATACTATGGCTACACCTTC CSVEEPGQGYYGYTF
TRBJ1-4 TRBV7-9 . . TGTGCCAGCAGTTCCGGGACGCCTGCAACTAATGAAAAACTGTTTTTT CASSSGTPATNEKLFF
TRBJ1-2 TRBV6-5 TRBD1 . TGTGCCAGCAGAGGACAGGGGTACTATGGCTACACCTTC CASRGQGYYGYTF
TRBJ2-5 TRBV28 TRBD1 . TGTGCCAGCAGTTTAGGTCAAACAGGGGGAAGGGAGACCCAGTACTTC CASSLGQTGGRETQYF
TRBJ1-1 TRBV30 . . TGTGCCTGGAGTGCAGAATGGGACACTGAAGCTTTCTTT CAWSAEWDTEAFF
TRBJ1-2 TRBV24-1 . . TGTGCCACCAGTGTGGGCGGGGGATTGGAAGGCTACACCTTC CATSVGGGLEGYTF
TRBJ2-5 TRBV7-8 TRBD1 . TGTGCCAGCAGCTCCAGGGGGTCGGAGACCCAGTACTTC CASSSRGSETQYF
TRBJ2-1 TRBV2 TRBD2 . TGTGCCAGCAGCAGCGGGGGGGCCGGGGGTGAGCAGTTCTTC CASSSGGAGGEQFF
TRBJ2-2 TRBV7-9 . . TGTGCCAGCAGCTTGAGGCAGGACCCCGTCGCGAGCGGGGAGCTGTTTTTT CASSLRQDPVASGELFF
TRBJ1-1 TRBV10-3 . . TGTGCCATCAGCCGGACAGCGAACACTGAAGCTTTCTTT CAISRTANTEAFF
TRBJ1-1 TRBV24-1 . . TGTGCCACCAGTGATGCGGGGAGCAACACTGAAGCTTTCTTT CATSDAGSNTEAFF
TRBJ2-1 TRBV7-2 . . TGTGCCAGCAGCTTAGCGCTTCCTAGTTCCTACAATGAGCAGTTCTTC CASSLALPSSYNEQFF
TRBJ2-7 TRBV28 . . TGTGCCAGCAGTTTATCGGCGAGCGGACCCACTCACTCCTACGAGCAGTACTTC CASSLSASGPTHSYEQYF
TRBJ2-2 TRBV11-3 TRBD1 . TGTGCCAGCAGCGTTGACAGGGGCACCGGGGAGCTGTTTTTT CASSVDRGTGELFF
TRBJ2-1 TRBV5-1 TRBD1 . TGCGCCAGCAGCTTGACCGGGACAGGGGTAGCCAATGAGCAGTTCTTC CASSLTGTGVANEQFF
TRBJ2-7 TRBV12-3/TRBV12-4 TRBD1 . TGTGCCAGCAGCCCGGGACAGGCCTACGAGCAGTACTTC CASSPGQAYEQYF
TRBJ1-5 TRBV6-1 . . TGTGCCAGCAGTGAATCAAGTAGGAGCCAGCCCCAGCATTTT CASSESSRSQPQHF
TRBJ1-1 TRBV12-3/TRBV12-4 . . TGTGCCAGCAGTCGCGGTCCGAACACTGAAGCTTTCTTT CASSRGPNTEAFF
TRBJ2-1 TRBV7-3 . few TGTGCCAGCAGCTCAGGGGAGGGGAGCTCCTACAATGAGCAGTTCTTC CASSSGEGSSYNEQFF
TRBJ1-4 TRBV3-1/TRBV3-2 . . TGTGCCAGCAGCCCCCCGGGGGCCGCAACTAATGAAAAACTGTTTTTT CASSPPGAATNEKLFF
TRBJ2-1 TRBV7-3 TRBD2 . TGTGCCAGCAGCTTGAGATCTAGCGGGCCCCTCAATGAGCAGTTCTTC CASSLRSSGPLNEQFF
TRBJ2-3 TRBV10-3 TRBD2 . TGTGCCATCAGTATTACTAGCGGGGGCACAGATACGCAGTATTTT CAISITSGGTDTQYF
TRBJ1-2 TRBV7-9 . . TGTGCCAGCAGCTTTGACCAGGGGTCGGCCTATGGCTACACCTTC CASSFDQGSAYGYTF
TRBJ2-3 TRBV24-1 TRBD2 . TGTGCCACCAGCGATAGATCTAGCGGGAGATATACGCAGTATTTT CATSDRSSGRYTQYF
TRBJ2-2 TRBV9 . . TGTGCCAGCAGCGCACGGGGGCCCCCGAACACCGGGGAGCTGTTTTTT CASSARGPPNTGELFF
TRBJ2-1 TRBV28 TRBD1 . TGTGCCAGCAGTCCGGGACAGGTTTGGAATGAGCAGTTCTTC CASSPGQVWNEQFF
TRBJ2-2 TRBV2 . . TGTGCCAGCACCCAGGGGAACACCGGGGAGCTGTTTTTT CASTQGNTGELFF
TRBJ2-1 TRBV3-1/TRBV3-2 TRBD1 . TGTGCCAGCAGCCAACCGGGACAGGGCGGCGGTGAGCAGTTCTTC CASSQPGQGGGEQFF
TRBJ2-7 TRBV29-1 . . TGCAGCGTTGTCCAAAGCTACGAGCAGTACTTC CSVVQSYEQYF
TRBJ2-4 TRBV7-2 . . TGTGCCAGCAGCTTAGTCGCCAAAAACATTCAGTACTTC CASSLVAKNIQYF
TRBJ1-2 TRBV30 . . TGTGCCTGCTCCGGGTCCCACCTCCGGGGCTACACCTTC CACSGSHLRGYTF
TRBJ2-2 TRBV10-3 . few TGTGCCATCAGAGCACTCCTCGAAACGACCGGGGAGCTGTTTTTT CAIRALLETTGELFF
TRBJ1-1 TRBV6-5 . . TGTGCCAGCAGTTACACTGGACGGACGAACACTGAAGCTTTCTTT CASSYTGRTNTEAFF
TRBJ2-2 TRBV7-6 . . TGTGCCAGCAGCTTCCGGGGGATAAACACCGGGGAGCTGTTTTTT CASSFRGINTGELFF
TRBJ1-5 TRBV4-2 . . TGTGCCAGCAGCCAAGCGCAACAGGGAATCAATCAGCCCCAGCATTTT CASSQAQQGINQPQHF
TRBJ1-2 TRBV7-9 . . TGTGCCAGCAGCTTAGGGACGGATTATGGCTACACCTTC CASSLGTDYGYTF
TRBJ2-7 TRBV7-2 . once TGTGCCAGCAGCCTAGGACACGTCTACGAGCAGTACTTC CASSLGHVYEQYF